This paragraph reports one T cell receptor beta chain. The sample originates from a study of control samples from healthy donors and cancer patients. Here immunoSEQ multiplex PCR was the method, and the copy in TCRdb shows in-frame clones only, minus some. The table records 190,000 or so clones, approximately 95% of them present only once. Germline CDR1 SGHTA, CDR2 FQGTGA. The CDR3 length is 16 residues. V lost 5 bases and J lost 1, with 16 bases in between. Sequencing input: blood. This chain links TRBV7-3 with TRBJ2-3; perhaps TRBD2 as D (7 bases). This receptor was obtained from a man aged 18 to 30 in good health. CDR3 nucleotides: TGTGCCAGCAGCCCCGGGTGGGGGGGCCGCACAGATACGCAGTATTTT. Protein product: CASSPGWGGRTDTQYF.